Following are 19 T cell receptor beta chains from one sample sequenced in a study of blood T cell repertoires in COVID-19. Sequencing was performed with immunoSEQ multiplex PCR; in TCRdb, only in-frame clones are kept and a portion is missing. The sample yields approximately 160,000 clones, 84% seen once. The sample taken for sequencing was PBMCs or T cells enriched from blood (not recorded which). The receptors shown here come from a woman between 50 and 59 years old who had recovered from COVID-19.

CDR3 DNA: TGTGCCAGCAGTTCGACGGGACTAGCGGGACCATACGAGCAGTACTTC. Its protein product is CASSSTGLAGPYEQYF. The V gene is TRBV6-2 or TRBV6-3, the J gene TRBJ2-7, with 13 bases matching TRBD2. V trimming: 4 bases; J trimming: 4 bases; junction bases outside the gene matches: 7. The germline V gene encodes CDR1 MNHEY and CDR2 SVGEGT. This CDR3 has 16 amino acids.

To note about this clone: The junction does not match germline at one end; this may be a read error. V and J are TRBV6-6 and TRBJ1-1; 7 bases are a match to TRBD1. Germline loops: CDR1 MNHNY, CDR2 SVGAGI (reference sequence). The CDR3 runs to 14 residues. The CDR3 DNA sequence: TGTGCCAGCAGCTTCGGACAGGTGCGTACTGAGGCTTTCTTT. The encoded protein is CASSFGQVRTEAFF.

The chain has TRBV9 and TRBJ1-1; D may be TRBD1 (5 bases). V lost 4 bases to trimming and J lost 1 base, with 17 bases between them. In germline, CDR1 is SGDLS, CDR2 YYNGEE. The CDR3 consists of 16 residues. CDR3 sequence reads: CASSPRQMGGNTEAFF. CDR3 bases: TGTGCCAGCAGCCCTAGACAGATGGGCGGGAACACTGAAGCTTTCTTT.

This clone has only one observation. The CDR3 spells CASSWGTVDGYTF. CDR3 sequence (DNA): TGCGCCAGCAGCTGGGGGACAGTCGATGGCTACACCTTC. This chain links TRBV5-1 with TRBJ1-2; 7 positions match TRBD1. The CDR3 is 13 residues long. Unmatched junction bases numbered 5, after V lost 3 bases and J lost 6 bases. Germline CDR1 reads SGHRS; CDR2 reads YFSETQ. Based on the CDR3 plus reference TRBV5-1 and TRBJ1-2, the full variable domain is KAGVTQTPRYLIKTRGQQVTLSCSPISGHRSVSWYQQTPGQGLQFLFEYFSETQRNKGNFPGRFSGRQFSNSRSEMNVSTLELGDSALYLCASSWGTVDGYTFGSGTRLTVV.

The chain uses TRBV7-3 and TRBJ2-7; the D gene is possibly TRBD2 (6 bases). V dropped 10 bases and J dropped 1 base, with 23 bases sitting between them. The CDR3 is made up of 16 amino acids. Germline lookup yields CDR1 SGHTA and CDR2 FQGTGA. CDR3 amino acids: CAIRRGTVGGSYEQYF. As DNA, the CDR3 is TGTGCCATCAGGAGAGGGACTGTTGGTGGGTCCTACGAGCAGTACTTC.

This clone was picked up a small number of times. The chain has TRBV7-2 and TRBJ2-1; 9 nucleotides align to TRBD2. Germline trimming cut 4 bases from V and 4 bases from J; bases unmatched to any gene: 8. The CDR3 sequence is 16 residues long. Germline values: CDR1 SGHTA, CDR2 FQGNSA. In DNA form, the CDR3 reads TGTGCCAGCAGCTCGGGAAGCGGGGGGATTTACAATGAGCAGTTCTTC. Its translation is CASSSGSGGIYNEQFF.

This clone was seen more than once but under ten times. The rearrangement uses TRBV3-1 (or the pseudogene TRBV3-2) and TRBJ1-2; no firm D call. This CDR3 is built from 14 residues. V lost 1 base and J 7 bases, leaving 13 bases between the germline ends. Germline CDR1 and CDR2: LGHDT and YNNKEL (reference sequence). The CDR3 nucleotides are TGTGCCAGCAGCCAAGGAGTCCCTAACGGTGGCTACACCTTC. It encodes CASSQGVPNGGYTF.

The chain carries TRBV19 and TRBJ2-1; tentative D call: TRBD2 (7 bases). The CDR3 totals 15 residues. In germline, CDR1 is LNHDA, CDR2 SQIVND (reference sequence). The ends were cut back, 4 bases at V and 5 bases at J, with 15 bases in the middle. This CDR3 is CASSRYGGLNNEQFF. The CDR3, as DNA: TGTGCCAGTAGTAGATACGGGGGGCTGAACAATGAGCAGTTCTTC.

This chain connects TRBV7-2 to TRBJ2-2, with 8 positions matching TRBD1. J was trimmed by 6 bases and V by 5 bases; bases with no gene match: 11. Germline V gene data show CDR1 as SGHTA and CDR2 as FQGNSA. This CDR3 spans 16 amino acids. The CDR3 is CASSLVGRGRAGELFF. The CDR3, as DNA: TGTGCCAGCAGCCTGGTGGGCAGGGGGCGCGCCGGGGAGCTGTTTTTT.

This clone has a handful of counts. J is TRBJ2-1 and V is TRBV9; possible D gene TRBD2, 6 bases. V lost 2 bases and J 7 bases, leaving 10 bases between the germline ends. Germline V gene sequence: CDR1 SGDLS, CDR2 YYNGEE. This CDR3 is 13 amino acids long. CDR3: CASSVGLTNEQFF. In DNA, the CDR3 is TGTGCCAGCAGCGTCGGACTAACAAATGAGCAGTTCTTC. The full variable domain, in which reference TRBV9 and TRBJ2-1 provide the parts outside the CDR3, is DSGVTQTPKHLITATGQRVTLRCSPRSGDLSVYWYQQSLDQGLQFLIQYYNGEERAKGNILERFSAQQFPDLHSELNLSSLELGDSALYFCASSVGLTNEQFFGPGTRLTVL.

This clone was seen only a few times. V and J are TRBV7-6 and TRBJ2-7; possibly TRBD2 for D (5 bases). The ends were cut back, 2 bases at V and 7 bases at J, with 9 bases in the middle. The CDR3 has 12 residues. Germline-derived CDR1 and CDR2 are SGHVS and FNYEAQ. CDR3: CASSLTTGEQYF. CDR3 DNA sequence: TGTGCCAGCAGCTTAACGACGGGGGAGCAGTACTTC.

The CDR3 nucleotides are TGCAGCGTTGAAACTGGCCAGGGGTTCGCCTACGAGCAGTACTTC. Its translation is CSVETGQGFAYEQYF. This rearrangement joins TRBV29-1 to TRBJ2-7, with D perhaps matching TRBD1 (6 bases). The CDR3 loop spans 15 amino acids. CDR1 and CDR2 from the germline V gene are SQVTM and ANQGSEA. V was shortened by 2 bases and J by 2 bases, with 16 bases between the two germline ends.

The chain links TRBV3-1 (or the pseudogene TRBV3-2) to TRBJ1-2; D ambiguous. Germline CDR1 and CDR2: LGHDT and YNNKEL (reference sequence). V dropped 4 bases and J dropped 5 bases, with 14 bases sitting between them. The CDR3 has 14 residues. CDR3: CASSPSAVGYGYTF. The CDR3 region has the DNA TGTGCCAGCAGCCCCAGTGCGGTTGGGTATGGCTACACCTTC.

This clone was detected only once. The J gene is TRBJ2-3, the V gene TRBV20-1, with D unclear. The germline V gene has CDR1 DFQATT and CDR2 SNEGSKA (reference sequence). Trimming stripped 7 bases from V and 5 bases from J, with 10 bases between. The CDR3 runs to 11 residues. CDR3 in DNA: TGCAGTGTTGAGAGAGGAGATACGCAGTATTTT. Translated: CSVERGDTQYF.

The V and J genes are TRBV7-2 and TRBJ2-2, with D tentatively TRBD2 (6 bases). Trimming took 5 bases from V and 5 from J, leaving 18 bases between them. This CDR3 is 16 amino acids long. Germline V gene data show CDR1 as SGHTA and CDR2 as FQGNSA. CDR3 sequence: CASSPTGTQMTGELFF. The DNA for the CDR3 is TGTGCCAGCAGCCCGACCGGGACTCAAATGACCGGGGAGCTGTTTTTT. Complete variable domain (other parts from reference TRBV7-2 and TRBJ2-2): GAGVSQSPSNKVTEKGKDVELRCDPISGHTALYWYRQSLGQGLEFLIYFQGNSAPDKSGLPSDRFSAERTGGSVSTLTIQRTQQEDSAVYLCASSPTGTQMTGELFFGEGSRLTVL.

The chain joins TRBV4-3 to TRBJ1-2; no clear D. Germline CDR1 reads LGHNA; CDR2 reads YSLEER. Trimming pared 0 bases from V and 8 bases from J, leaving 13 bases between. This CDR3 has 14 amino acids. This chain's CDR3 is CASSQERHATGYTF. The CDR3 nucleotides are TGCGCCAGCAGCCAAGAGCGACATGCAACCGGCTACACCTTC.

In DNA, the CDR3 is TGTGCCAGCAGCGTTCGGGACTCGTGGGCGGGGACCCAGTACTTC. Its translation is CASSVRDSWAGTQYF. The chain recombines TRBV9 with TRBJ2-5; TRBD2 is a possible D gene (6 bases). Germline CDR1 is SGDLS and CDR2 is YYNGEE. This CDR3 contains 15 residues. Trimming took 2 bases from V and 7 from J, leaving 18 bases between them.

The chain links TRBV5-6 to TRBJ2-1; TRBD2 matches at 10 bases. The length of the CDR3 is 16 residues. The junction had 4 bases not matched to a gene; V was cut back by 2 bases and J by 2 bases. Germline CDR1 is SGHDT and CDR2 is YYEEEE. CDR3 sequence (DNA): TGTGCCAGCAGCTTTTGGACTAGCGGAACCTACAATGAGCAGTTCTTC. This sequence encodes CASSFWTSGTYNEQFF.

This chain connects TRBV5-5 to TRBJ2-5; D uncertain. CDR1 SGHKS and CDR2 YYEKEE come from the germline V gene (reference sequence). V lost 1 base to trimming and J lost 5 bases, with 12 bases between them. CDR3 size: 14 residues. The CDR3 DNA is TGTGCCAGCAGCTTGAAAGGTTTCGGGGAGACCCAGTACTTC. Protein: CASSLKGFGETQYF.